The 27 T cell receptor beta chains reported below all come from one sample, sequenced in a study of blood T cell repertoires in COVID-19. The assay was immunoSEQ multiplex PCR, and TCRdb's table has in-frame clones only and misses some. The sample has 35,000 to 40,000 clones; about 87% are singletons. Specimen: peripheral blood. The source is a human donor in a cohort sampled during active COVID-19.

This rearrangement joins TRBV6-5 to TRBJ2-5, with D possibly TRBD1 on 6 matching bases. This CDR3 has 14 residues. The V and J ends lost 10 bases and 4 bases respectively, with 19 bases between them. The germline V gene encodes CDR1 MNHEY and CDR2 SVGAGI. CDR3 sequence (DNA): TGTGCCACCCAAAGGATGGGGGCAGGAGAGACCCAGTACTTC. It codes for CATQRMGAGETQYF.

This clone has a single count. This sequence joins TRBV30 and TRBJ1-6; possibly TRBD1 for D (5 bases). The CDR3 contains 13 residues. The ends were cut back, 3 bases at V and 9 bases at J, with 12 bases in the middle. Germline V gene lookup returns CDR1 GTSNPN and CDR2 SVGIG (reference sequence). CDR3 in amino acids: CAWSRGTGSPLHF. The CDR3 coding sequence is TGTGCCTGGAGCCGAGGGACTGGTTCACCCCTCCACTTT.

The genes are TRBV15 and TRBJ1-1; TRBD1 aligns across 10 bases. Germline V gene sequence: CDR1 LNHNV, CDR2 YYDKDF (reference sequence). V was pared by 5 bases and J by 5 bases, with 8 bases of the junction left unmatched. The CDR3 extends over 15 amino acids. CDR3 sequence (DNA): TGTGCCACCAGCCGGGACAGGGGCATTGGGACTGAAGCTTTCTTT. This codes for CATSRDRGIGTEAFF.

This clone was observed a single time. The chain is built from TRBV3-1 (or the pseudogene TRBV3-2) and TRBJ1-1; D gene uncertain. There are 15 residues in the CDR3. Germline values: CDR1 LGHDT, CDR2 YNNKEL (reference sequence). The V gene lost 0 bases and the J gene lost 1 base, with 9 bases spanning the gap. Here the CDR3 DNA reads TGTGCCAGCAGCCAAGAGGCCCCTGCGAACACTGAAGCTTTCTTT. Translation: CASSQEAPANTEAFF.

The rearrangement uses TRBV28 and TRBJ1-2, with TRBD1 matching over 8 bases. The ends lost 5 bases at V and 3 bases at J; junction bases unmatched: 5. Germline V gives CDR1 MDHEN, CDR2 SYDVKM. This CDR3 spans 14 amino acids. CDR3 nucleotides: TGTGCCAGCAGTCAGGGGGCGCAGGACTATGGCTACACCTTC. Protein sequence: CASSQGAQDYGYTF.

This clone showed up just a few times. The chain combines TRBV19 with TRBJ2-1; 11 nucleotides match TRBD2. The junction had 8 bases not matched to a gene; V was cut back by 9 bases and J by 7 bases. Germline loops: CDR1 LNHDA, CDR2 SQIVND (reference sequence). CDR3 length: 14 residues. This CDR3 reads CASSLAGVRNEQFF. CDR3 in DNA: TGTGCCAGCTCACTAGCGGGAGTTCGTAATGAGCAGTTCTTC.

The V and J genes are TRBV4-3 and TRBJ1-2, with TRBD1 matching over 8 bases. The CDR3 is 13 amino acids. J gave up 8 bases and V 3 bases, and 5 bases lay outside the gene matches. CDR1 is LGHNA and CDR2 is YSLEER in the germline V gene. The CDR3, as DNA: TGCGCCAGCAGCCAGGACAGGGTATCCGGCTACACCTTC. This encodes CASSQDRVSGYTF.

The chain carries TRBV24-1 and TRBJ2-3; TRBD2 agrees at 15 bases. Germline CDR1 and CDR2: KGHDR and SFDVKD. The CDR3 covers 17 residues. V lost 5 bases and J lost 4; bases outside the gene matches: 6. Written as DNA, the CDR3 is TGTGCCACCAGTGCCCGGACTAGCGGGAGGGCCGCAGATACGCAGTATTTT. It codes for CATSARTSGRAADTQYF.

The chain is built from TRBV4-1 and TRBJ2-7; 12 nucleotides agree with TRBD2. Germline assignment: CDR1 MGHRA and CDR2 YSYEKL. The CDR3 extends over 16 amino acids. V was clipped by 4 bases and J by 4 bases; unmatched bases: 8. CDR3 in amino acids: CASSPQGLAGIYEQYF. The CDR3 DNA follows: TGCGCCAGCAGCCCCCAAGGACTAGCGGGGATATACGAGCAGTACTTC.

The genes are TRBV4-2 and TRBJ2-2; D is perhaps TRBD2 (6 bases). Trimming shortened V by 0 bases and J by 8 bases, and 13 bases separated the two germline ends. This CDR3 has 15 residues. Germline V lookup: CDR1 LGHNA, CDR2 YNFKEQ. This chain's CDR3 is CASSQDYGSAGELFF. The CDR3 nucleotides read TGTGCCAGCAGCCAAGACTACGGGAGCGCTGGGGAGCTGTTTTTT.

This rearrangement joins TRBV5-1 to TRBJ1-2; TRBD1 matches 7 bases. The CDR3 sequence is 14 residues long. CDR1 and CDR2 (germline): SGHRS, YFSETQ. Losses at the gene ends were 0 bases for V and 5 bases for J; bases not matched to a gene: 4. The DNA of the CDR3 is TGCGCCAGCAGCTTGGGGACAGGTTCTTATGGCTACACCTTC. This gives the protein CASSLGTGSYGYTF.

The rearrangement uses TRBV6-5 and TRBJ2-7, with 7 bases identical to TRBD1. The CDR3 is 14 amino acids. Trimming removed 5 bases from V and 4 bases from J; junction bases left unmatched: 8. Germline V CDR1 and CDR2: MNHEY, SVGAGI. The CDR3 loop is CASSRTRDSYEQYF. CDR3 sequence (DNA): TGTGCCAGCAGTCGAACCCGGGACAGTTACGAGCAGTACTTC.

This clone was found once. V and J are TRBV24-1 and TRBJ2-7, with 8 bases lining up with TRBD2. CDR1 and CDR2 from the germline V gene are KGHDR and SFDVKD. Trimming removed 9 bases from V and 6 bases from J; junction bases left unmatched: 15. The CDR3 covers 15 residues. The CDR3 loop reads CATPLAGGLRGEQYF. CDR3 DNA sequence: TGTGCCACCCCCTTGGCGGGGGGCCTTCGGGGCGAGCAGTACTTC.

This chain uses TRBV18 with TRBJ2-1, with D unclear. The CDR3 is made up of 16 amino acids. Trimming shortened V by 3 bases and J by 2 bases, and 14 bases separated the two germline ends. Germline assignment: CDR1 KGHSH and CDR2 LQKENI. CDR3 residues: CASSPEERRTYNEQFF. DNA of the CDR3: TGTGCCAGCTCACCTGAGGAGAGACGTACCTACAATGAGCAGTTCTTC.

This chain joins TRBV6-2 or TRBV6-3 and TRBJ1-6, with a tentative D call TRBD1 (5 bases). The CDR3 spans 13 residues. Between the trimmed V and J ends, which lost 5 bases and 7 bases, there was a span of 9 bases. CDR1 and CDR2 from the germline V gene are MNHEY and SVGEGT. This CDR3 reads CASSRTTNSPLHF. The CDR3 DNA reads TGTGCCAGCAGTCGGACAACGAATTCACCCCTCCACTTT.

The chain links TRBV2 to TRBJ2-7; 10 bases align to TRBD2. In germline, CDR1 is SNHLY, CDR2 FYNNEI. This CDR3 is built from 15 residues. V lost 0 bases to trimming and J lost 4 bases; unmatched junction nucleotides: 3. The CDR3: CASSEAGLARYEQYF. As DNA, the CDR3 is TGTGCCAGCAGTGAAGCGGGACTAGCGAGATACGAGCAGTACTTC.

The rearrangement links TRBV2 to TRBJ1-1, with no clear D. The CDR3 contains 13 residues. Germline CDR1 SNHLY, CDR2 FYNNEI. V lost 4 bases to trimming and J lost 2 bases, with 8 bases between them. The CDR3 DNA reads as TGTGCCAGCAGTGGGCCAGGTAACACTGAAGCTTTCTTT. It translates to CASSGPGNTEAFF.

The chain couples TRBV6-5 to TRBJ2-5; no clear D gene. The V gene's germline CDR1 is MNHEY and CDR2 SVGAGI. The CDR3 runs 13 residues. Trimming removed 5 bases at V and 2 bases at J, with 9 bases between. The DNA for the CDR3 is TGTGCCAGCAGTCTAAGACAACAAGAGACCCAGTACTTC. Translation: CASSLRQQETQYF.

This clone occurred once. The chain combines TRBV10-3 with TRBJ1-4, with a possible D match to TRBD1 (5 bases). The CDR3 loop spans 15 amino acids. Germline CDR1 and CDR2: ENHRY and SYGVKD. Trimming stripped 0 bases from V and 8 bases from J, with 13 bases between. CDR3 residues: CAISESGQGREKLFF. CDR3 bases: TGTGCCATCAGTGAGTCGGGTCAGGGTCGAGAAAAACTGTTTTTT.

This chain links TRBV6-2 or TRBV6-3 with TRBJ1-1; 7 nucleotides match TRBD1. The V gene end was trimmed by 4 bases and the J gene end by 5 bases; junction bases not matched to a gene: 4. In germline, CDR1 is MNHEY, CDR2 SVGEGT. The CDR3 sequence is 13 residues long. CDR3 sequence: CASSWRQGTEAFF. The CDR3, as DNA: TGTGCCAGCAGTTGGCGACAGGGTACTGAAGCTTTCTTT.

This clone was recorded only once. The chain couples TRBV7-8 to TRBJ1-5; D is unresolved. The CDR3 extends over 13 amino acids. Germline V gives CDR1 SGHVS, CDR2 FQNEAQ. Between the trimmed V and J ends, which lost 7 bases and 7 bases, there was a span of 14 bases. The CDR3: CASKSFPGQPQHF. CDR3 nucleotide sequence: TGTGCCAGCAAATCCTTCCCGGGGCAGCCCCAGCATTTT.

The chain joins TRBV4-1 to TRBJ1-6, with TRBD1 identical over 8 bases. Germline-derived CDR1 and CDR2 are MGHRA and YSYEKL. This CDR3 has 14 residues. With 1 base clipped from V and 7 bases from J, the junction kept 0 bases outside the gene matches. DNA for the CDR3: TGCGCCAGCAGCCAAGGACAGGGGAATTCACCCCTCCACTTT. Its protein product is CASSQGQGNSPLHF.

J is TRBJ2-5 and V is TRBV12-3 or TRBV12-4, with 7 nucleotides matching TRBD2. This CDR3 comprises 13 residues. Losses at the gene ends were 7 bases for V and 3 bases for J; bases not matched to a gene: 5. In DNA form, the CDR3 reads TGTGCCAGCACCCAACGGGGGGAAGAGACCCAGTACTTC. Translating gives CASTQRGEETQYF.

This rearrangement joins TRBV7-9 to TRBJ2-7; 13 bases match TRBD2. Germline assignment: CDR1 SEHNR and CDR2 FQNEAQ (reference sequence). The CDR3 extends over 18 amino acids. Trimming at V came to 4 bases and at J to 0 bases, leaving 9 bases not matched to a gene. DNA for the CDR3: TGTGCCAGCAGCTACAGTCCGGGACTAGCGGGAAGCTCCTACGAGCAGTACTTC. As protein: CASSYSPGLAGSSYEQYF.

The count of this clone is one. This rearrangement joins TRBV4-3 to TRBJ2-2; perhaps TRBD1 as D (6 bases). V lost 0 bases, J lost 4 bases, and 9 bases lay in between. The CDR3 is 15 residues long. Germline V CDR1 and CDR2: LGHNA, YSLEER. The CDR3 is CASSQDAGATGELFF. CDR3 DNA sequence: TGCGCCAGCAGCCAAGACGCAGGGGCCACCGGGGAGCTGTTTTTT.

The chain uses TRBV3-1 (or the pseudogene TRBV3-2) and TRBJ1-3; D gene uncertain. V was clipped by 7 bases and J by 4 bases, with 5 bases between them. CDR3 size: 11 residues. Germline V CDR1 and CDR2: LGHDT, YNNKEL (reference sequence). CDR3 in amino acids: CASTLGNTIYF. DNA for the CDR3: TGTGCCAGCACCCTGGGAAACACCATATATTTT.

The J gene is TRBJ1-1, the V gene TRBV6-5, with D hard to call. The CDR3 spans 15 residues. With 0 bases removed from V and 3 bases from J, the gap between germline ends came to 11 bases. Germline V gives CDR1 MNHEY, CDR2 SVGAGI. The CDR3 here is CASSYSIPRYTEAFF. The CDR3 region has the DNA TGTGCCAGCAGTTACTCGATCCCCAGATACACTGAAGCTTTCTTT.